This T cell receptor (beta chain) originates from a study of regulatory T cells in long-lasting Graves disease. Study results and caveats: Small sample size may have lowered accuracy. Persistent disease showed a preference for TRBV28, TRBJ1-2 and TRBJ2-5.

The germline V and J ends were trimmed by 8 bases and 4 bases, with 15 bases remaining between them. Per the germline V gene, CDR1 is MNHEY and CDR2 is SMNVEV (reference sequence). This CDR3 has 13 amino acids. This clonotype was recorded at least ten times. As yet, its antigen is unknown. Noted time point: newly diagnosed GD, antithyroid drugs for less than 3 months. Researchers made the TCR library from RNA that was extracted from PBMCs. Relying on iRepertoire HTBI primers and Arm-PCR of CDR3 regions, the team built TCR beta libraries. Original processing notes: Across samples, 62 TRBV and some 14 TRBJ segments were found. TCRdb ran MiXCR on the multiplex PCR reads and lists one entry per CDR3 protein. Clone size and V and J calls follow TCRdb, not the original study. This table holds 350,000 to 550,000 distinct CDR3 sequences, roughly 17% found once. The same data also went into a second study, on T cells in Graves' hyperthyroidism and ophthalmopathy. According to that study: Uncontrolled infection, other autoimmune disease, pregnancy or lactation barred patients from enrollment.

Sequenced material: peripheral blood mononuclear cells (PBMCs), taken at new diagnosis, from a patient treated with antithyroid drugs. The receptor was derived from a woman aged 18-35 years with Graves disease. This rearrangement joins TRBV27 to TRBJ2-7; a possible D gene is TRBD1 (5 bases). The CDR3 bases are TGTGCCAGCCGGACAAGCCTAGGGTACGAGCAGTACTTC. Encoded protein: CASRTSLGYEQYF.